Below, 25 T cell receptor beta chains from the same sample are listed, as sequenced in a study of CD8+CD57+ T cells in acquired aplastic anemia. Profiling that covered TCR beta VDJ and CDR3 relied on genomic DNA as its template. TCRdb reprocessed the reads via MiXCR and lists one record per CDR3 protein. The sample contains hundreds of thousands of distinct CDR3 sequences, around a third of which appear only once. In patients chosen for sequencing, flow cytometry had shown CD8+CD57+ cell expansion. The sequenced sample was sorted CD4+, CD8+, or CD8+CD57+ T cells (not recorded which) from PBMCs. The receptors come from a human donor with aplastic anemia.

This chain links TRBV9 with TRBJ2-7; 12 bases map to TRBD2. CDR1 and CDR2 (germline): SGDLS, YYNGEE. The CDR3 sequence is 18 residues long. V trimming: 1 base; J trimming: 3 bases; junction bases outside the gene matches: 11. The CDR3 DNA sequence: TGTGCCAGCAGCGTATCAGCATCGACGACTAGCGGGAGCTACGAGCAGTACTTC. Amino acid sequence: CASSVSASTTSGSYEQYF.

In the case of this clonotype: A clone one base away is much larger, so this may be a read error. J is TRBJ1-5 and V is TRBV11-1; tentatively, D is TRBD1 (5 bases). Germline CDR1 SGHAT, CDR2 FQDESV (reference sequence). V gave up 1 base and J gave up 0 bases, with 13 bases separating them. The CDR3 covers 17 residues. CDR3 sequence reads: CASSLDPTGGSNQPQHF. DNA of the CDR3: TGTGCCAGCAGCTTAGACCCGACTGGGGGTAGCAATCAGCCCCAGCATTTT.

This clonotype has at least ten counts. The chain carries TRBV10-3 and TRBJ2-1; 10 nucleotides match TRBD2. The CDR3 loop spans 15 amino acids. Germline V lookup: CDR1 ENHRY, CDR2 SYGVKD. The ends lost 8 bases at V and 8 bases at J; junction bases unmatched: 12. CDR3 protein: CAIGMPSGSNHEQFF. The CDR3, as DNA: TGTGCCATCGGGATGCCTAGCGGGAGTAACCATGAGCAGTTCTTC.

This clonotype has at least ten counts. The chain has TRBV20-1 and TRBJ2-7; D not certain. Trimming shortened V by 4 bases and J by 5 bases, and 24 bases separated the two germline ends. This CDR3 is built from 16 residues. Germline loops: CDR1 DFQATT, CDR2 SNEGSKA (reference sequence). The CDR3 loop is CSATTILRARANEQYF. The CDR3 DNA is TGCAGTGCTACTACTATCCTGAGAGCACGCGCTAACGAGCAGTACTTC.

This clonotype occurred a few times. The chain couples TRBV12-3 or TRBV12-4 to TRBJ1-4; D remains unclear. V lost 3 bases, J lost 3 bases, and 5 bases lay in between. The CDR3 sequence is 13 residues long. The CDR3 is CASSFLANEKLFF. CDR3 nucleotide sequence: TGTGCCAGCAGTTTTCTGGCTAATGAAAAACTGTTTTTT.

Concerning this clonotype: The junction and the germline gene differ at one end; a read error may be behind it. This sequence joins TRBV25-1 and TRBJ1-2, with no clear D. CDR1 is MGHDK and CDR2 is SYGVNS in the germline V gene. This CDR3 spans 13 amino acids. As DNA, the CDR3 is TGTGCTAGCAGTGAATCTACGAACCATGGCTACACCTTC. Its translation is CASSESTNHGYTF.

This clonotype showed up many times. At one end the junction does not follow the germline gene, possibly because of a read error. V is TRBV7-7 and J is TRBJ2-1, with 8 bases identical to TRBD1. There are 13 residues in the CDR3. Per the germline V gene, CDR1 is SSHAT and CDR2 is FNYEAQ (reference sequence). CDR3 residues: CASSVDRDNEQFF. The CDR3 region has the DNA TGTGCTAGCAGCGTGGACAGGGACAATGAGCAGTTCTTC.

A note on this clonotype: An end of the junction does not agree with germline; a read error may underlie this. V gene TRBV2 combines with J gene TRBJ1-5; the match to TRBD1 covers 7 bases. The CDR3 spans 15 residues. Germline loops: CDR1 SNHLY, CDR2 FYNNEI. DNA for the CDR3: TGCGCCAGCAGCCAATATCAGGGGGTCAATCAGCCCCAGCATTTT. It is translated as CASSQYQGVNQPQHF.

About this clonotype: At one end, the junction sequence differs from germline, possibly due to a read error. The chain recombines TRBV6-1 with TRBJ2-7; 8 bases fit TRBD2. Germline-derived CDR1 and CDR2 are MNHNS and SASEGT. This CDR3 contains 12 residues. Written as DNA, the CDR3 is TGTACCAGCAACGGGGGGGGACGGGCGCAGTACTTC. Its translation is CTSNGGGRAQYF.

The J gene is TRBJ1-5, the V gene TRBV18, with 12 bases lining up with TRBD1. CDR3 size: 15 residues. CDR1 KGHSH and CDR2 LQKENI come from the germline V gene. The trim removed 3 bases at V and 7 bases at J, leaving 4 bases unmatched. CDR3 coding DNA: TGTGCCAGCTCACCCGGGACAGGGGGCAGCCAGCCCCAGCATTTT. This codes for CASSPGTGGSQPQHF. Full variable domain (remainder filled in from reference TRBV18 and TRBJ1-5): NAGVMQNPRHLVRRRGQEARLRCSPMKGHSHVYWYRQLPEEGLKFMVYLQKENIIDESGMPKERFSAEFPKEGPSILRIQQVVRGDSAAYFCASSPGTGGSQPQHFGDGTRLSIL.

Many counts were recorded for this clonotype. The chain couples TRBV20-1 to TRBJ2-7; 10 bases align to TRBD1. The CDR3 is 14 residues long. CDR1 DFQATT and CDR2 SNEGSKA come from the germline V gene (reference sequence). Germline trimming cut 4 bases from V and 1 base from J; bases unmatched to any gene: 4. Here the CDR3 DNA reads TGCAGTGCTAATCCGGGACAGGGGTCCTACGAGCAGTACTTC. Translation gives CSANPGQGSYEQYF.

In nucleotides, the CDR3 is TGTGCCAGCACCCCCTCCTGGGGAGAGTATGGCTACACCTTC. It specifies CASTPSWGEYGYTF. The chain is built from TRBV7-9 and TRBJ1-2; no definite D call. Between the trimmed V and J ends, which lost 7 bases and 5 bases, there was a span of 17 bases. CDR1 is SEHNR and CDR2 is FQNEAQ in the germline V gene (reference sequence). This CDR3 contains 14 residues.

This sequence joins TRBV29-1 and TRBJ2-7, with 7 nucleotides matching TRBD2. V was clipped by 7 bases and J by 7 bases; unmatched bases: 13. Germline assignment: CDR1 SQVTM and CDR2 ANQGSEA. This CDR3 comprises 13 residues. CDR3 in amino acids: CSGGGTAGNEQYF. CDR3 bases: TGCAGCGGGGGGGGGACGGCCGGCAATGAGCAGTACTTC.

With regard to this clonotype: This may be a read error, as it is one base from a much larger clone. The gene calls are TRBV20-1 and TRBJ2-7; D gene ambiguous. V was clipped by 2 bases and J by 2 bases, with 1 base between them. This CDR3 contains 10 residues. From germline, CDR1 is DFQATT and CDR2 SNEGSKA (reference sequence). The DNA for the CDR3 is TGCAGTGCTAGACCCTACGAGCAGTACTTC. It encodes CSARPYEQYF.

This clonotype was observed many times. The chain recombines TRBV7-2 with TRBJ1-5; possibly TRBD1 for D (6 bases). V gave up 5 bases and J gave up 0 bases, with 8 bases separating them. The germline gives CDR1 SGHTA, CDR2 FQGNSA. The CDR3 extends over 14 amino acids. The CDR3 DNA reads TGTGCCAGCAGCCGACAGGATAGCAATCAGCCCCAGCATTTT. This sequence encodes CASSRQDSNQPQHF.

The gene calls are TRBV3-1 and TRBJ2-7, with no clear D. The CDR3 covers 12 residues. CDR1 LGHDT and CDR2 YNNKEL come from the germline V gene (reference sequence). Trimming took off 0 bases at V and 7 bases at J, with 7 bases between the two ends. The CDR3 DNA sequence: TGTGCCAGCAGCCAAGATTGGCGGGAGCAGTACTTC. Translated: CASSQDWREQYF.

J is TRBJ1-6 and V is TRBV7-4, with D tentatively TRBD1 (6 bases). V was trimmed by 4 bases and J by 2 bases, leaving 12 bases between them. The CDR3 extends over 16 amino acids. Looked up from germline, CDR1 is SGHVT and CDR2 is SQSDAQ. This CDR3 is CASSSTGNPYNSPLHF. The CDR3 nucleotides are TGTGCCAGCAGCTCCACAGGGAACCCCTATAATTCACCCCTCCACTTT.

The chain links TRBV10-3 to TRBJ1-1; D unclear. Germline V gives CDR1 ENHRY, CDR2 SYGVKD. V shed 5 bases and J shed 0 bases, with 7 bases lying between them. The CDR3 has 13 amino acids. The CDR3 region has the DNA TGTGCCATCAGTTCCGACCTGAACACTGAAGCTTTCTTT. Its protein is CAISSDLNTEAFF.

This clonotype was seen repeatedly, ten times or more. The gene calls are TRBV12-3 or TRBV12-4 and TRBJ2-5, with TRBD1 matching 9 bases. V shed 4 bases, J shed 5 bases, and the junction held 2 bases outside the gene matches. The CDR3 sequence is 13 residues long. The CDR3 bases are TGTGCCAGCAGTTCACAGGGGGCCGAGACCCAGTACTTC. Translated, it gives CASSSQGAETQYF.

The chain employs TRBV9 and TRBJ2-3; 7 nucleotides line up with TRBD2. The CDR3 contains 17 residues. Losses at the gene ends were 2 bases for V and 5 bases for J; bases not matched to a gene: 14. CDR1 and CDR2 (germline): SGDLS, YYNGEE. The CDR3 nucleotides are TGTGCCAGCAGCGTTATGGGGGGGATTTATCGCGGAGATACGCAGTATTTT. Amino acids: CASSVMGGIYRGDTQYF.

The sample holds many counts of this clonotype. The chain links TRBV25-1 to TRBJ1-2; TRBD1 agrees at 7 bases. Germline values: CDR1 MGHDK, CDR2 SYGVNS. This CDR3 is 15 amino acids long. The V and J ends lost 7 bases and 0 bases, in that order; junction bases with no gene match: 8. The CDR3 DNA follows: TGTGCCAGCACTCCCTTCGGACAGGCTAACTATGGCTACACCTTC. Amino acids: CASTPFGQANYGYTF.

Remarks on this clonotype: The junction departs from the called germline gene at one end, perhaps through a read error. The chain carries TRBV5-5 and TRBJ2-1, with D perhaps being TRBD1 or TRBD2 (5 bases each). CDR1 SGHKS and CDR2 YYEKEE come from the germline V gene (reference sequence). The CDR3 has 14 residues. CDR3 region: CASSLASLRAHLIF. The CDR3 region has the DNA TGTGCCAGCAGCCTAGCTTCCCTCAGGGCCCACCTGATCTTC.

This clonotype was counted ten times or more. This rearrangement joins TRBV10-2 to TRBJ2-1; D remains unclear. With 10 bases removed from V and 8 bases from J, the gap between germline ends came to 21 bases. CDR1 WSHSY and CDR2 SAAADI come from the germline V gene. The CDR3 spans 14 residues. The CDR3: CATTQRTRSDEQFF. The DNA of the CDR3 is TGCGCCACCACCCAACGGACCAGGTCGGATGAGCAGTTCTTC.

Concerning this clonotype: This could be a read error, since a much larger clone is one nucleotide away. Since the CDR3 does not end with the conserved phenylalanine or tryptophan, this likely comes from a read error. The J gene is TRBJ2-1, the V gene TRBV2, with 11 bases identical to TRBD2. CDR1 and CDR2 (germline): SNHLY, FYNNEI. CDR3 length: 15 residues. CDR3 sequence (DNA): TGTGCCAGCACTGAACTAGCGGGGGCGTATAGTGAGCAGTTCCTC. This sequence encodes CASTELAGAYSEQFL.

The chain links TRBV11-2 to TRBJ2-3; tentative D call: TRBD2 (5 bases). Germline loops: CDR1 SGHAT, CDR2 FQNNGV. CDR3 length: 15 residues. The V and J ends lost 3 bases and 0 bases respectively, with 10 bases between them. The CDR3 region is CASSLRPGSTDTQYF. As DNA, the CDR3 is TGTGCCAGCAGCTTGCGGCCGGGGAGCACAGATACGCAGTATTTT. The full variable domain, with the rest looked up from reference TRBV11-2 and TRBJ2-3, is EAGVAQSPRYKIIEKRQSVAFWCNPISGHATLYWYQQILGQGPKLLIQFQNNGVVDDSQLPKDRFSAERLKGVDSTLKIQPAKLEDSAVYLCASSLRPGSTDTQYFGPGTRLTVL.